The 30 T cell receptor beta chains given below trace back to one sample, sequenced in a study of shared clonotypes between healthy human individuals. Generated by immunoSEQ multiplex PCR, the TCRdb table keeps only in-frame clones and is missing some. The table includes about 1 million clones, about 77% detected once. The sample consisted of memory CD4+ T cells sorted from blood. Documented subset: CD45RA-negative fraction. The receptors were sampled from a man between 18 and 35 years old in good health.

This chain joins TRBV10-3 and TRBJ2-1; 9 positions match TRBD2. V lost 4 bases to trimming and J lost 9 bases; unmatched junction nucleotides: 4. There are 13 residues in the CDR3. Germline CDR1 and CDR2: ENHRY and SYGVKD. In DNA form, the CDR3 reads TGTGCCATCAGTGGCGGGGGGGCCTTTGAGCAGTTCTTC. Amino acid sequence: CAISGGGAFEQFF.

The chain carries TRBV6-1 and TRBJ1-3; D is undetermined. CDR1 is MNHNS, CDR2 SASEGT, per germline. CDR3 size: 15 residues. Between the trimmed V and J ends, which lost 8 bases and 7 bases, there was a span of 21 bases. CDR3 residues: CASAKHQKPGNTIYF. CDR3 bases: TGTGCCAGCGCCAAACATCAGAAACCGGGGAACACCATATATTTT.

This clone has just one count. J is TRBJ1-6 and V is TRBV30; D not resolved. Trimming took off 0 bases at V and 0 bases at J, with 12 bases between the two ends. This CDR3 is built from 17 residues. From germline, CDR1 is GTSNPN and CDR2 SVGIG (reference sequence). CDR3 region: CAWSVGRSASYNSPLHF. CDR3 nucleotides: TGTGCCTGGAGTGTAGGGCGGAGCGCCTCCTATAATTCACCCCTCCACTTT. Together with reference TRBV30 and TRBJ1-6, the CDR3 gives the full variable domain: SQTIHQWPATLVQPVGSPLSLECTVEGTSNPNLYWYRQAAGRGLQLLFYSVGIGQISSEVPQNLSASRPQDRQFILSSKKLLLSDSGFYLCAWSVGRSASYNSPLHFGNGTRLTVT.

J is TRBJ2-7 and V is TRBV7-2; 10 nucleotides align to TRBD2. The germline gives CDR1 SGHTA, CDR2 FQGNSA. This CDR3 contains 16 residues. V gave up 5 bases and J gave up 5 bases; unmatched junction bases: 12. The CDR3 DNA is TGTGCCAGCAGCCCAGTGGTAGCGGGGGGTGGTAACGAGCAGTACTTC. Protein: CASSPVVAGGGNEQYF.

The chain has TRBV5-4 and TRBJ2-1; TRBD1 matches at 7 bases. This CDR3 contains 16 residues. V lost 0 bases, J lost 6 bases, and 9 bases stayed unmatched. CDR1 and CDR2 from the germline V gene are SGHNT and YYREEE (reference sequence). This CDR3 reads CASSLVAQGLGNEQFF. The CDR3 DNA reads TGTGCCAGCAGCTTGGTGGCACAGGGGTTGGGCAATGAGCAGTTCTTC.

V usage is TRBV7-2 and J usage is TRBJ2-1, with D maybe TRBD1 (7 bases). Germline CDR1 is SGHTA and CDR2 is FQGNSA. The V end was cut by 5 bases, the J end by 9 bases, with 23 bases between. This CDR3 has 16 residues. The CDR3 sequence is CASSPFRGASVGEQFF. The CDR3 DNA reads TGTGCCAGCAGCCCGTTCAGGGGGGCTAGTGTAGGTGAGCAGTTCTTC.

This clone was counted a few times. This chain links TRBV7-9 with TRBJ1-3; D may be TRBD1 (5 bases). In germline, CDR1 is SEHNR, CDR2 FQNEAQ (reference sequence). Trimming pared 4 bases from V and 16 bases from J, leaving 17 bases between. The CDR3 contains 12 residues. CDR3 loop: CASSSLGHSVYF. CDR3 nucleotides: TGTGCCAGCAGCTCGCTCGGACACTCCGTCTATTTT.

The chain joins TRBV10-3 to TRBJ2-3; D call uncertain. The CDR3 totals 12 residues. Germline V gene sequence: CDR1 ENHRY, CDR2 SYGVKD. V dropped 8 bases and J dropped 2 bases, with 8 bases sitting between them. For the CDR3, the DNA is TGTGCCATCGGAACGGCCACAGATACGCAGTATTTT. Residues: CAIGTATDTQYF.

In its sample, this clone was seen a few times. The chain uses TRBV7-2 and TRBJ2-7, with D possibly being TRBD1 (5 bases). CDR3 length: 12 amino acids. Germline V lookup: CDR1 SGHTA, CDR2 FQGNSA. V gave up 5 bases and J gave up 9 bases, with 14 bases separating them. The chain's CDR3 is CASSATGLGQYF. In DNA form, the CDR3 reads TGTGCCAGCAGCGCCACAGGTCTAGGGCAGTACTTC. Using reference TRBV7-2 and TRBJ2-7 for the parts outside the CDR3, the full variable domain is GAGVSQSPSNKVTEKGKDVELRCDPISGHTALYWYRQSLGQGLEFLIYFQGNSAPDKSGLPSDRFSAERTGGSVSTLTIQRTQQEDSAVYLCASSATGLGQYFGPGTRLTVT.

The chain is built from TRBV21-1 and TRBJ2-2; the table's D call of TRBD2 was not tested on the DNA. TRBV21-1 is designated a pseudogene. This CDR3 has 18 amino acids. The chain's CDR3 is CASSRGLAGGPDTGELFF. In DNA form, the CDR3 reads TGTGCCAGCAGCCGGGGACTAGCGGGAGGGCCGGACACCGGGGAGCTGTTTTTT.

The DNA for the CDR3 is TGTGCCACCAGCCTTGGGGGCTCCTACAATGAGCAGTTCTTC. Translating it yields CATSLGGSYNEQFF. The V call is TRBV15, the J call TRBJ2-1; D may correspond to TRBD1 or TRBD2 (5 bases each). V was clipped by 5 bases and J by 0 bases, with 8 bases between them. This CDR3 spans 14 amino acids. Per germline, CDR1 LNHNV and CDR2 YYDKDF (reference sequence).

The chain combines TRBV5-1 with TRBJ1-1; D might be TRBD1 (5 bases). The CDR3 loop spans 16 amino acids. V was clipped by 4 bases and J by 1 base, with 17 bases between them. Looked up from germline, CDR1 is SGHRS and CDR2 is YFSETQ. The CDR3 is CASSTSLPGGNTEAFF. DNA for the CDR3: TGCGCCAGCAGCACATCCCTCCCGGGGGGGAACACTGAAGCTTTCTTT.

This clone was found many times. The V call is TRBV5-1, the J call TRBJ2-1; D might be TRBD2 (6 bases). Germline-derived CDR1 and CDR2 are SGHRS and YFSETQ. This CDR3 comprises 15 residues. V was shortened by 7 bases and J by 5 bases, with 19 bases between the two germline ends. The CDR3 DNA reads TGCGCCAGCTCCAAAGGGCAGCGGGTAGACAATGAGCAGTTCTTC. Amino acid sequence: CASSKGQRVDNEQFF.

This clone was observed a handful of times. The chain links TRBV7-9 to TRBJ1-1; no firm D call. Germline loops: CDR1 SEHNR, CDR2 FQNEAQ (reference sequence). Deletions cut 1 base from V and 3 bases from J, with 9 bases between. This CDR3 contains 14 residues. The CDR3 region is CASSLEVEYTEAFF. CDR3 DNA: TGTGCCAGCAGCTTAGAGGTCGAGTACACTGAAGCTTTCTTT.

This chain links TRBV5-1 with TRBJ2-2; 9 nucleotides match TRBD1. CDR3 length equals 16 residues. With V trimmed by 0 bases and J by 6 bases, 6 bases remained unmatched. Germline V CDR1 and CDR2: SGHRS, YFSETQ. DNA of the CDR3: TGCGCCAGCAGCTTGGCCGGGACAGGGTCGGCCGGGGAGCTGTTTTTT. It translates to CASSLAGTGSAGELFF. The full variable domain, rest sourced from reference TRBV5-1 and TRBJ2-2, is KAGVTQTPRYLIKTRGQQVTLSCSPISGHRSVSWYQQTPGQGLQFLFEYFSETQRNKGNFPGRFSGRQFSNSRSEMNVSTLELGDSALYLCASSLAGTGSAGELFFGEGSRLTVL.

This clone occurred many times. Other DNA sequences in the sample encode the same CDR3. The chain couples TRBV6-1 to TRBJ1-1, with 7 positions matching TRBD1. CDR1 and CDR2 (germline): MNHNS, SASEGT. V gave up 6 bases and J gave up 2 bases; unmatched junction bases: 3. The CDR3 loop spans 13 amino acids. In DNA form, the CDR3 reads TGTGCCAGCAGGTACAGGGGCAACACTGAAGCTTTCTTT. This translates into CASRYRGNTEAFF.

This clone occurred a few times. The V gene is TRBV4-1, the J gene TRBJ2-3, with unresolved D. V was trimmed by 0 bases and J by 0 bases, leaving 7 bases between them. The CDR3 consists of 15 residues. Germline assignment: CDR1 MGHRA and CDR2 YSYEKL. CDR3 nucleotide sequence: TGCGCCAGCAGCCAAGAGGGCGTGAGCACAGATACGCAGTATTTT. It specifies CASSQEGVSTDTQYF.

The chain employs TRBV30 and TRBJ2-3; 10 bases line up with TRBD2. This CDR3 spans 15 amino acids. The J segment lost 4 bases and the V segment lost 3 bases, leaving 7 bases of the junction unmatched. CDR1 and CDR2 (germline): GTSNPN, SVGIG (reference sequence). The CDR3 sequence is CAWSRSGGAADTQYF. In DNA, the CDR3 is TGTGCCTGGAGCAGGAGCGGGGGGGCTGCAGATACGCAGTATTTT.

This chain connects TRBV28 to TRBJ2-1; D possibly corresponds to TRBD1 (6 bases). Trimming pared 5 bases from V and 6 bases from J, leaving 20 bases between. This CDR3 is built from 16 residues. Germline CDR1 MDHEN, CDR2 SYDVKM. CDR3 nucleotides: TGTGCCAGCAGTCCCTCCAGGGGAAACGAGGGCAATGAGCAGTTCTTC. This codes for CASSPSRGNEGNEQFF. Variable domain in full (rest from reference TRBV28 and TRBJ2-1): DVKVTQSSRYLVKRTGEKVFLECVQDMDHENMFWYRQDPGLGLRLIYFSYDVKMKEKGDIPEGYSVSREKKERFSLILESASTNQTSMYLCASSPSRGNEGNEQFFGPGTRLTVL.

With regard to this clone: A read error may produce the germline difference seen at one junction end. The CDR3 DNA reads as TGTGCCAGCAGTGGACTGACAGGGACGGAAGACACCCAGTACTTC. Its translation is CASSGLTGTEDTQYF. The rearrangement links TRBV6-1 to TRBJ2-5, with 7 nucleotides matching TRBD1. The CDR3 sequence is 15 residues long. Germline V CDR1 and CDR2: MNHNS, SASEGT.

This sequence joins TRBV5-6 and TRBJ1-2; maybe TRBD1 (6 bases). This CDR3 comprises 14 residues. Trimming stripped 2 bases from V and 2 bases from J, with 10 bases between. Looked up from germline, CDR1 is SGHDT and CDR2 is YYEEEE. The CDR3 nucleotides are TGTGCCAGCAGCTTAGGGGGGATAAACTATGGCTACACCTTC. Protein: CASSLGGINYGYTF.

V and J are TRBV6-5 and TRBJ2-5, with D possibly TRBD2 on 6 matching bases. The DNA end lines up better with TRBJ2-7; the J call may be wrong. Germline V gene data show CDR1 as MNHEY and CDR2 as SVGAGI. This CDR3 spans 14 amino acids. The CDR3, as DNA: TGTGCCAGCAGTGAGGGACTGGGGGTCTACGAGCAGTACTTC. This sequence encodes CASSEGLGVYEQYF.

This clone was seen a single time. CDR3 residues: CSARTGVGYTF. The DNA for the CDR3 is TGCAGCGCTCGGACAGGAGTTGGCTACACCTTC. V and J are TRBV29-1 and TRBJ1-2; 7 nucleotides line up with TRBD1. Losses at the gene ends were 7 bases for V and 7 bases for J; bases not matched to a gene: 6. This CDR3 has 11 amino acids. Looked up from germline, CDR1 is SQVTM and CDR2 is ANQGSEA.

The genes are TRBV20-1 and TRBJ2-7, with D unclear. Germline CDR1 is DFQATT and CDR2 is SNEGSKA (reference sequence). V was pared by 3 bases and J by 6 bases, with 9 bases between. The CDR3 is made up of 11 amino acids. CDR3 residues: CSASFTGEQYF. The CDR3 region has the DNA TGCAGTGCTAGCTTTACGGGCGAGCAGTACTTC.

The chain joins TRBV4-2 to TRBJ2-5, with 9 bases fitting TRBD2. J lost 2 bases, V lost 0 bases, and 7 bases had no gene match. The V gene's germline CDR1 is LGHNA and CDR2 YNFKEQ. The CDR3 runs to 17 residues. In nucleotides, the CDR3 is TGTGCCAGCAGCCAAGATGGCGCGGGGGGGACTCAAGAGACCCAGTACTTC. Protein sequence: CASSQDGAGGTQETQYF.

In DNA form, the CDR3 reads TGCGCCAGCAGCTTGGAGACCCTCACCCGCCGTACTAGCGGAGGCGGGACCCAGTACTTC. It yields the protein CASSLETLTRRTSGGGTQYF. This chain connects TRBV5-1 to TRBJ2-5, with 8 bases aligning to TRBD2. Per the germline V gene, CDR1 is SGHRS and CDR2 is YFSETQ. The ends lost 0 bases at V and 7 bases at J; junction bases unmatched: 23. The CDR3 length is 20 residues.

The J gene is TRBJ1-1, the V gene TRBV21-1. TRBV21-1 is a documented pseudogene. This CDR3 has 16 amino acids. As DNA, the CDR3 is TGTGCCAGCACCAACACCATTGAGTTAGGGAACACTGAAGCTTTCTTT. Protein product: CASTNTIELGNTEAFF.

The V call is TRBV2, the J call TRBJ1-6; TRBD1 might be the D (5 bases). There are 15 residues in the CDR3. Germline assignment: CDR1 SNHLY and CDR2 FYNNEI. V lost 6 bases to trimming and J lost 7 bases, with 16 bases between them. The CDR3 loop reads CASRGQGLFNSPLHF. CDR3 in DNA: TGTGCCAGCAGAGGGCAGGGACTATTCAATTCACCCCTCCACTTT.

The chain uses TRBV19 and TRBJ1-4, with TRBD1 identical over 9 bases. V shed 4 bases, J shed 2 bases, and the junction held 2 bases outside the gene matches. Germline V gene lookup returns CDR1 LNHDA and CDR2 SQIVND (reference sequence). The CDR3 loop spans 15 amino acids. The CDR3 is CASSTGQGTNEKLFF. CDR3 DNA: TGTGCCAGTAGTACCGGACAGGGGACTAATGAAAAACTGTTTTTT.

This chain links TRBV7-9 with TRBJ1-2; TRBD1 matches at 8 bases. V gave up 5 bases and J gave up 2 bases; unmatched junction bases: 7. CDR3 size: 15 residues. Germline V CDR1 and CDR2: SEHNR, FQNEAQ (reference sequence). CDR3 sequence reads: CASSGQGRLNYGYTF. DNA for the CDR3: TGTGCCAGCAGCGGACAGGGCCGATTAAACTATGGCTACACCTTC.